This T cell receptor beta chain was recovered during a study of blood T cell repertoires in COVID-19. About the research overall: COVID-19 samples from acute and convalescent phases originated in the United States, Italy and Spain.

Germline V lookup: CDR1 SGHTS, CDR2 YDEGEE. The CDR3 spans 16 residues. V gave up 4 bases and J gave up 3 bases; unmatched junction bases: 9. The data were produced by immunoSEQ multiplex PCR, yet TCRdb's version contains in-frame clones alone and is incomplete. The table shows 140,000 to 150,000 clones, with approximately 86% occurring only once. The chain has TRBV5-8 and TRBJ2-5, with TRBD1 identical over 10 bases. The sequence derives from a man between 65 and 85 years old with acute or convalescent COVID-19. Material: peripheral blood. The CDR3 coding sequence is TGTGCCAGCAGCCGATATATCGGGACAGGGGAAGAGACCCAGTACTTC. Amino acid sequence: CASSRYIGTGEETQYF.